The 7 T cell receptor beta chains below were found in one sample sequenced in a study of blood T cell repertoires in COVID-19. TCRdb's copy holds only in-frame clones and misses some; the assay was immunoSEQ multiplex PCR. The sample contains around 340,000 clones, about 88% of which appear only once. The material sequenced was PBMCs or T cells enriched from blood (not recorded which). The receptors were gathered from a woman aged 25-40 years who had been exposed to COVID-19.

The chain combines TRBV7-3 with TRBJ2-3; a possible D gene is TRBD2 (6 bases). CDR3 length: 14 amino acids. Germline CDR1 and CDR2: SGHTA and FQGTGA. V was trimmed by 2 bases and J by 6 bases, leaving 12 bases between them. This chain's CDR3 is CASSLFRSGDTQYF. The CDR3 region has the DNA TGTGCCAGCAGCTTATTCCGAAGCGGGGATACGCAGTATTTT.

J is TRBJ2-7 and V is TRBV10-3; TRBD2 agrees at 13 bases. The CDR3 totals 18 residues. Germline V gene sequence: CDR1 ENHRY, CDR2 SYGVKD. V lost 7 bases and J lost 3; bases outside the gene matches: 15. The CDR3 DNA is TGTGCCATCAACACCCCGGGACTAGCGGGGAGGGGGAGCTACGAGCAGTACTTC. Translation: CAINTPGLAGRGSYEQYF.

This chain uses TRBV30 with TRBJ1-1, with a tentative D call TRBD1 (5 bases). Germline V gene sequence: CDR1 GTSNPN, CDR2 SVGIG (reference sequence). The CDR3 has 15 residues. V dropped 4 bases and J dropped 3 bases, with 18 bases sitting between them. The CDR3 region has the DNA TGTGCCTGGAAACAAGGAGTCAGGGAGGACACTGAAGCTTTCTTT. As protein: CAWKQGVREDTEAFF. Complete variable domain (other parts from reference TRBV30 and TRBJ1-1): SQTIHQWPATLVQPVGSPLSLECTVEGTSNPNLYWYRQAAGRGLQLLFYSVGIGQISSEVPQNLSASRPQDRQFILSSKKLLLSDSGFYLCAWKQGVREDTEAFFGQGTRLTVV.

This chain joins TRBV7-3 and TRBJ2-1, with 8 bases that match TRBD1. The germline gives CDR1 SGHTA, CDR2 FQGTGA. This CDR3 is built from 14 residues. V lost 5 bases, J lost 9 bases, and 9 bases stayed unmatched. The CDR3 here is CASSGRQGSSEQFF. CDR3 DNA sequence: TGTGCCAGCAGCGGCCGACAGGGGAGTTCTGAGCAGTTCTTC.

The chain recombines TRBV10-3 with TRBJ2-7; D is ambiguous. V dropped 6 bases and J dropped 5 bases, with 14 bases sitting between them. Germline V lookup: CDR1 ENHRY, CDR2 SYGVKD. This CDR3 has 13 amino acids. The CDR3 protein is CAISPQEVHEQYF. DNA of the CDR3: TGTGCCATCAGCCCCCAAGAGGTCCACGAGCAGTACTTC.

This clone was recorded once. J is TRBJ2-5 and V is TRBV28, with 8 bases that match TRBD1. There are 14 residues in the CDR3. Germline V gives CDR1 MDHEN, CDR2 SYDVKM. V shed 6 bases and J 2 bases; nucleotides not matched to a gene: 5. The CDR3 loop is CASSQTGAQETQYF. The CDR3 DNA reads as TGTGCCAGCAGCCAGACAGGGGCACAAGAGACCCAGTACTTC.

The chain's CDR3 is CASSPRGGQGVPYEQYF. CDR3 nucleotides: TGTGCCAGCAGTCCTAGGGGAGGTCAGGGCGTACCCTACGAGCAGTACTTC. V gene TRBV28 combines with J gene TRBJ2-7; D is possibly TRBD2 (6 bases). Germline CDR1 MDHEN, CDR2 SYDVKM. V lost 5 bases and J lost 2, with 22 bases in between. The length of the CDR3 is 17 residues.